This TCR beta chain was captured in a study of shared clonotypes between healthy human individuals. CD45RO-negative, CCR7-selected cells formed the naive CD8 fraction, which excluded terminally differentiated effector memory CD45RA+ cells. Sequenced by immunoSEQ multiplex PCR; TCRdb stores in-frame clones only, minus some. The table records more than 2 million clones, about 95% of them present only once. The CDR3 is 14 amino acids. Looked up from germline, CDR1 is SEHNR and CDR2 is FQNEAQ (reference sequence). V lost 3 bases and J lost 6, with 11 bases in between. The sample taken for sequencing was naive CD8+ T cells sorted from blood. This TCR derives from a man in his late teens or twenties in good health. This chain uses TRBV7-9 with TRBJ1-4, with D tentatively TRBD1 (5 bases). CDR3 amino acids: CASSFGGDHEKLFF. CDR3 nucleotide sequence: TGTGCCAGCAGCTTTGGAGGGGACCATGAAAAACTGTTTTTT.